This entry is about one T cell receptor (beta chain). The target antigen is unknown. Sequencing was performed with immunoSEQ multiplex PCR; in TCRdb, only in-frame clones are kept and a portion is missing. Of 100,000 or so clones listed, approximately 86% were seen once; the top ten hold approximately 1.5%. This CDR3 has 15 residues. Per the germline V gene, CDR1 is LGHNA and CDR2 is YSLEER. V lost 3 bases, J lost 0 bases, and 12 bases lay in between. The source of the sample is a study of T cell responses to AZD1222 COVID-19 vaccine. General study results and limits: At baseline, seropositivity was found in only a handful of AZD1222 recipients.

The receptor's source is an adult in good health. This material consisted of peripheral blood, taken on day 0 of AZD1222 vaccination. The chain links TRBV4-3 to TRBJ2-7; D call uncertain. CDR3 sequence reads: CASSQETWSSYEQYF. The CDR3, as DNA: TGCGCCAGCAGCCAGGAGACCTGGAGCTCCTACGAGCAGTACTTC.